The 17 T cell receptor beta chains below were found in one sample sequenced in a study of shared clonotypes between healthy human individuals (dated by TCRdb to the early 2020s). The library was built by means of the immunoSEQ multiplex PCR assay. TCRdb carries this immuneACCESS record with in-frame sequences only. Its versions omit some clonotypes, under half of them owing to an unresolved V gene in the studies checked, with the rest unexplained. Counted in this sample were over a million clones; about four fifths of them appeared once. The top ten constitute more than 0.45% of the sample. The sample taken for sequencing was memory CD4+ T cells from PBMCs. What this sample's cell subset or site label stands for: CD45RA-negative fraction. Every receptor here comes from a man between 18 and 35 years old in good health. Some clones in this sample may be carry-over from other donors' samples.

This clone came up a few times. The V call is TRBV10-1, the J call TRBJ2-5; 7 positions match TRBD1. The CDR3 runs 16 residues. V lost 0 bases, J lost 3 bases, and 7 bases stayed unmatched. The germline V gene encodes CDR1 WNHNN and CDR2 SYGVQD (reference sequence). The CDR3 here is CASSESGRGSEETQYF. The CDR3 bases are TGCGCCAGCAGTGAGTCGGGCAGGGGGTCTGAAGAGACCCAGTACTTC.

On this clone: A read error may produce the germline difference seen at one junction end. The chain couples TRBV28 to TRBJ1-5, with a tentative D call TRBD1 (6 bases). The CDR3 loop spans 11 amino acids. Germline lookup yields CDR1 MDHEN and CDR2 SYDVKM. The CDR3: CASSFSGGQDF. DNA of the CDR3: TGTGCCAGCAGTTTCAGCGGGGGGCAGGATTTT.

DNA for the CDR3: TGCGCCAGCAGCTTGGGACTAGCGGGAGAGCTGGCGGGAAATGAGCAGTTCTTC. Protein: CASSLGLAGELAGNEQFF. V gene TRBV5-1 combines with J gene TRBJ2-1; 12 nucleotides agree with TRBD2. Germline CDR1 and CDR2: SGHRS and YFSETQ. Trimming removed 0 bases from V and 7 bases from J; junction bases left unmatched: 11. CDR3 size: 18 residues.

The chain carries TRBV15 and TRBJ1-4; D gene ambiguous. The CDR3 contains 15 residues. CDR1 is LNHNV, CDR2 YYDKDF, per germline (reference sequence). Between the trimmed V and J ends, which lost 4 bases and 3 bases, there was a span of 12 bases. CDR3 DNA: TGTGCCACCAGCACCGGGAGGGTGGCTAATGAAAAACTGTTTTTT. Protein sequence: CATSTGRVANEKLFF.

V and J are TRBV28 and TRBJ1-3; D might be TRBD1 (6 bases). The length of the CDR3 is 16 residues. Germline V gene lookup returns CDR1 MDHEN and CDR2 SYDVKM. V lost 3 bases and J 0 bases, leaving 12 bases between the germline ends. This CDR3 reads CASSFGGSLSGNTIYF. CDR3 bases: TGTGCCAGCAGTTTCGGGGGCTCTCTCTCTGGAAACACCATATATTTT. The full variable domain, completed using reference TRBV28 and TRBJ1-3, is DVKVTQSSRYLVKRTGEKVFLECVQDMDHENMFWYRQDPGLGLRLIYFSYDVKMKEKGDIPEGYSVSREKKERFSLILESASTNQTSMYLCASSFGGSLSGNTIYFGEGSWLTVV.

The chain carries TRBV6-1 and TRBJ1-1; TRBD1 is a possible D gene (5 bases). The CDR3 is made up of 12 amino acids. V was clipped by 5 bases and J by 10 bases, with 14 bases between them. CDR1 is MNHNS and CDR2 is SASEGT in the germline V gene. DNA for the CDR3: TGTGCCAGCAGTCCCTGGGAGGGGCGAGCTTTCTTT. This gives the protein CASSPWEGRAFF.

This clone was recorded a few times. This may arise from a read error, as a much more abundant clone is one base away. The sample carries other DNA sequences with the same CDR3. This rearrangement joins TRBV29-1 to TRBJ1-1; D unclear. CDR1 is SQVTM and CDR2 is ANQGSEA in the germline V gene. This CDR3 contains 10 residues. V gave up 7 bases and J gave up 1 base, with 4 bases separating them. CDR3 DNA sequence: TGCAGCGGCCAGAACACTGAAGCTTTCTTT. This codes for CSGQNTEAFF.

CDR3 nucleotide sequence: TGTGCTAGTGGTTTTCAGAACACTGAAGCTTTCTTT. Amino acids: CASGFQNTEAFF. This chain links TRBV12-5 with TRBJ1-1; no clear D. CDR3 length: 12 residues. Per germline, CDR1 LGHNT and CDR2 FRNRAP. The V and J ends lost 3 bases and 1 base respectively, with 3 bases between them.

This clone showed up just a few times. The V and J genes are TRBV7-8 and TRBJ2-2, with D maybe TRBD1 (5 bases). The V end lost 4 bases, the J end lost 5 bases, and 23 bases lay between the germline ends. Germline V gene sequence: CDR1 SGHVS, CDR2 FQNEAQ. This CDR3 has 18 amino acids. The CDR3 protein is CASSWPVLWAGFTGELFF. CDR3 nucleotides: TGTGCCAGCAGCTGGCCCGTTTTGTGGGCAGGGTTTACCGGGGAGCTGTTTTTT.

As concerns this clone: In the same sample, other DNA sequences code for this CDR3. The V and J genes are TRBV5-1 and TRBJ2-1; 13 bases fit TRBD2. V lost 0 bases and J lost 4; bases outside the gene matches: 1. Germline values: CDR1 SGHRS, CDR2 YFSETQ. The length of the CDR3 is 16 residues. The CDR3 loop reads CASSLELAGGYNEQFF. CDR3 DNA: TGCGCCAGCAGCTTGGAACTAGCGGGAGGGTACAATGAGCAGTTCTTC.

The CDR3 bases are TGTGCCAGCAGCCAAGATTCTGGACTTAGCACAGATACGCAGTATTTT. This translates into CASSQDSGLSTDTQYF. The V gene is TRBV4-2, the J gene TRBJ2-3; D may be TRBD2 (5 bases). This CDR3 spans 16 amino acids. V was trimmed by 0 bases and J by 0 bases, leaving 10 bases between them. CDR1 is LGHNA and CDR2 is YNFKEQ in the germline V gene.

This clone appeared once. The rearrangement joins TRBV20-1 to TRBJ2-1; unclear D gene. The CDR3 length is 11 residues. Deletions cut 5 bases from V and 12 bases from J, with 14 bases between. Germline V gene lookup returns CDR1 DFQATT and CDR2 SNEGSKA (reference sequence). The CDR3 spells CSASRPPGQFF. CDR3 DNA sequence: TGCAGTGCTTCCCGGCCACCAGGGCAGTTCTTC.

This clone was seen more than once but under ten times. This rearrangement joins TRBV6-5 to TRBJ1-1, with 7 bases identical to TRBD1. Germline CDR1 is MNHEY and CDR2 is SVGAGI. The J segment lost 11 bases and the V segment lost 6 bases, leaving 12 bases of the junction unmatched. The CDR3 sequence is 13 residues long. CDR3 in DNA: TGTGCCAGCAGGCCTACAGGGGCGGCGGGCGCTTTCTTT. Its translation: CASRPTGAAGAFF.

The chain employs TRBV6-5 and TRBJ2-7; TRBD2 matches 10 bases. The CDR3 has 14 amino acids. V lost 6 bases and J lost 3; bases outside the gene matches: 5. The germline V gene encodes CDR1 MNHEY and CDR2 SVGAGI. CDR3 in DNA: TGTGCCAGCAGCCGGACTAGCGGACACTACGAGCAGTACTTC. This codes for CASSRTSGHYEQYF.

This clone appeared a few times. The chain combines TRBV7-9 with TRBJ1-5; D possibly corresponds to TRBD1 (6 bases). Trimming took 7 bases from V and 3 from J, leaving 13 bases between them. The CDR3 spans 14 residues. The germline V gene encodes CDR1 SEHNR and CDR2 FQNEAQ (reference sequence). In nucleotides, the CDR3 is TGTGCCAGCACCCCGGCAGGGGACAATCAGCCCCAGCATTTT. This translates into CASTPAGDNQPQHF.

The CDR3 loop reads CASSEPYWGGYTF. DNA for the CDR3: TGTGCCAGCAGTGAACCCTACTGGGGGGGCTACACCTTC. The J gene is TRBJ1-2, the V gene TRBV2, with D possibly being TRBD1 (5 bases). The CDR3 has 13 amino acids. Germline V lookup: CDR1 SNHLY, CDR2 FYNNEI. Trimming shortened V by 2 bases and J by 8 bases, and 12 bases separated the two germline ends.

The chain joins TRBV5-1 to TRBJ2-7, with 11 nucleotides matching TRBD1. The V segment lost 1 base and the J segment 5 bases; nucleotides outside the gene matches: 5. This CDR3 region has 15 residues. Germline V gene lookup returns CDR1 SGHRS and CDR2 YFSETQ. The chain's CDR3 is CASSLSGTGGDEQYF. The DNA for the CDR3 is TGCGCCAGCAGCTTGTCGGGGACAGGGGGTGACGAGCAGTACTTC.